The 9 T cell receptor beta chains listed next were all sequenced from one sample in a study of beta chain features in type 1 diabetes (dated by TCRdb to the late 2010s). Broader findings and caveats from the paper: Type 1 diabetes patients showed a moderate but significant shortening of TCRB CDR3 length in all four CD4+ subsets.

For these receptors, no antigen is known. The library came from the immunoSEQ multiplex PCR assay. The entire isolated RNA was reverse transcribed using the High Capacity cDNA Reverse Transcription Kit, and thus expressed TCRB transcripts were sequenced. TCRdb's version of the immuneACCESS table is confined to in-frame rearrangements and falls short of the full clone set. An unresolved V gene accounts for under half of the shortfall where checked; the remainder is of unknown origin. The sample table records 250,000 to 300,000 clones; roughly an eighth of these occur just once. The ten biggest clones cover about 0.015% of the sample. Sequenced material: naive CD4+ T cells from blood. The cell subset or site label, read with the paper, signifies: true naive CD4+ T cells. These receptors all come from a man aged 30-40 years with type 1 diabetes.

This clone has more than one count but fewer than ten. The chain employs TRBV19 and TRBJ2-3; D might be TRBD2 (5 bases). V was cut by 4 bases and J by 8 bases, with 16 bases left in between. The CDR3 runs to 14 residues. Germline V gene sequence: CDR1 LNHDA, CDR2 SQIVND (reference sequence). CDR3 residues: CASSRWQPEGTQYF. The CDR3 DNA sequence: TGTGCCAGTAGTAGGTGGCAGCCAGAGGGTACGCAGTATTTT.

This chain connects TRBV28 to TRBJ1-1; 7 nucleotides agree with TRBD1. The CDR3 sequence is 14 residues long. In germline, CDR1 is MDHEN, CDR2 SYDVKM. V lost 2 bases to trimming and J lost 4 bases; unmatched junction nucleotides: 4. The CDR3 here is CASSLEGGSTEAFF. The CDR3 bases are TGTGCCAGCAGTTTAGAAGGGGGCAGCACTGAAGCTTTCTTT.

The chain employs TRBV5-1 and TRBJ2-7; 16 bases are shared with TRBD2. The CDR3 is 15 amino acids. V was pared by 6 bases and J by 2 bases, with 2 bases of the junction left unmatched. From germline, CDR1 is SGHRS and CDR2 YFSETQ. The CDR3 spells CASMGLAGGPYEQYF. The CDR3 nucleotides read TGCGCCAGCATGGGACTAGCGGGAGGGCCCTACGAGCAGTACTTC.

This rearrangement joins TRBV7-2 to TRBJ2-7; 8 bases are shared with TRBD2. Trimming took 5 bases from V and 4 from J; bases not matched to a gene: 7. Germline V gene data show CDR1 as SGHTA and CDR2 as FQGNSA. This CDR3 is 14 amino acids long. The CDR3 coding sequence is TGTGCCAGCAGCGGGTTAGCGGGACGGTACGAGCAGTACTTC. It is translated as CASSGLAGRYEQYF.

This clone was seen ten or more times. The CDR3 bases are TGCGCCAGCAGCCGCGGACAGACCAATGAGCAGTTCTTC. Amino acid sequence: CASSRGQTNEQFF. The chain carries TRBV4-3 and TRBJ2-1; weak D call: TRBD1 (6 bases). The CDR3 has 13 amino acids. V was clipped by 4 bases and J by 6 bases, with 10 bases between them. Germline CDR1 reads LGHNA; CDR2 reads YSLEER.

The V gene is TRBV6-5, the J gene TRBJ2-7, with D perhaps matching TRBD1 (6 bases). V was cut by 6 bases and J by 4 bases, with 19 bases left in between. This CDR3 comprises 15 residues. CDR1 and CDR2 (germline): MNHEY, SVGAGI. The CDR3 nucleotides read TGTGCCAGCAGGACCGGACAGTGGGCCATGTACGAGCAGTACTTC. Translated, it gives CASRTGQWAMYEQYF.

The rearrangement joins TRBV7-9 to TRBJ2-1, with D possibly matching TRBD1 (5 bases). Per germline, CDR1 SEHNR and CDR2 FQNEAQ (reference sequence). Between the trimmed V and J ends, which lost 5 bases and 12 bases, there was a span of 23 bases. The CDR3 is 15 amino acids. CDR3 protein: CASSHPPSRGQGQFF. Here the CDR3 DNA reads TGTGCCAGCAGCCACCCCCCAAGTAGGGGTCAAGGGCAGTTCTTC.

In its sample, this clone was seen a few times. The chain combines TRBV5-4 with TRBJ2-1; TRBD1 matches 9 bases. The CDR3 totals 15 residues. Germline V gene data show CDR1 as SGHNT and CDR2 as YYREEE (reference sequence). Trimming removed 4 bases from V and 3 bases from J; junction bases left unmatched: 5. In nucleotides, the CDR3 is TGTGCCAGCAGCCCGGGACAGGGAGACTACAATGAGCAGTTCTTC. It encodes CASSPGQGDYNEQFF.

The V and J genes are TRBV4-1 and TRBJ2-5, with TRBD2 matching over 7 bases. V shed 8 bases and J 3 bases; nucleotides not matched to a gene: 12. The CDR3 has 15 amino acids. Per germline, CDR1 MGHRA and CDR2 YSYEKL. CDR3 nucleotides: TGCGCCAGCGGCTTCGGGCGGGAGCGGGAAGAGACCCAGTACTTC. Translated, it gives CASGFGREREETQYF.